Listed here are 3 T cell receptor beta chains from one sample, sequenced in a study of somatic mutations in cytotoxic T cells in rheumatoid arthritis. Assay: immunoSEQ multiplex PCR; the TCRdb copy retains only in-frame clones and omits some. The top ten clones hold around 28% of a sample with around 7,000 clones, around 87% of them seen once. Source material: CD8+ T cells sorted from blood. These receptors were obtained from a woman in her 70s with rheumatoid arthritis.

In this sample, this clone turned up a few times. The chain recombines TRBV6-5 with TRBJ2-1, with TRBD2 as a possible D gene (6 bases). Per the germline V gene, CDR1 is MNHEY and CDR2 is SVGAGI. Trimming shortened V by 4 bases and J by 13 bases, and 11 bases separated the two germline ends. The CDR3 extends over 11 amino acids. The CDR3: CASSLGTRQFF. Here the CDR3 DNA reads TGTGCCAGCAGTTTGGGGACTCGTCAGTTCTTC.

The V and J genes are TRBV10-3 and TRBJ2-3, with D maybe TRBD2 (6 bases). The V end was cut by 3 bases, the J end by 5 bases, with 21 bases between. CDR1 ENHRY and CDR2 SYGVKD come from the germline V gene. This CDR3 is 17 amino acids long. Here the CDR3 DNA reads TGTGCCATCAGTGAAAGTCGGGGCGGGGCCCGTGGAGATACGCAGTATTTT. Its translation is CAISESRGGARGDTQYF.

In its sample, this clone was seen once. The CDR3 DNA reads as TGTGCCAGCAGCGGTGGGGGGGATGAGCAGTTCTTC. Protein: CASSGGGDEQFF. The V gene is TRBV9, the J gene TRBJ2-1; 7 bases are shared with TRBD2. CDR3 length equals 12 residues. Per germline, CDR1 SGDLS and CDR2 YYNGEE. The V gene end was trimmed by 3 bases and the J gene end by 8 bases; junction bases not matched to a gene: 2.